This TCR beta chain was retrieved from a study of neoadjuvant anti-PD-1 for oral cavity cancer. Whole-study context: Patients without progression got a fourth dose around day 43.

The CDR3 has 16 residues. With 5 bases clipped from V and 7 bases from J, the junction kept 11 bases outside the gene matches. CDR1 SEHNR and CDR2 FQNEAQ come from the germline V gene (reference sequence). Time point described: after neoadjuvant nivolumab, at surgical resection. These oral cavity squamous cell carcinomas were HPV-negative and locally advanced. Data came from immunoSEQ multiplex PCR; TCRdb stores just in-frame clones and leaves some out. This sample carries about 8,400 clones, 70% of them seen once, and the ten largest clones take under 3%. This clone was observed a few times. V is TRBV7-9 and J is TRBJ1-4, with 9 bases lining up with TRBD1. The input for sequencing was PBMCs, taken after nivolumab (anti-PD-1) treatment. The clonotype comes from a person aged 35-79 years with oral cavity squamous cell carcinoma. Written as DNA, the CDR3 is TGTGCCAGCAGCGCCTCTAAGACAGGGGGACCTGAAAAACTGTTTTTT. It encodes CASSASKTGGPEKLFF.